A selection of T cell receptor beta chains follows, all from one sample in a study of T cell responses to AZD1222 COVID-19 vaccine. Libraries were prepared by immunoSEQ multiplex PCR; TCRdb keeps only in-frame clonotypes and omits some of them. The table shows 150,000 to 200,000 clones, with roughly nine tenths occurring only once. Specimen: peripheral blood, collected 28 days after the second AZD1222 dose. All receptors come from an adult who received the AZD1222 COVID-19 vaccine. The CDR3 runs from the conserved cysteine through the conserved F or W. D genes are given only for firm matches. Not all rows give a size; the values are once, few, many and, for expanded clones, a class.

CASSIAGGGDYEQYF,TGTGCCAGCAGCATAGCGGGAGGTGGGGACTACGAGCAGTACTTC,TRBD2,TRBV27,once,15,TRBJ2-7
CASSEERGNTIYF,TGTGCCAGCAGTGAAGAGCGGGGAAACACCATATATTTT,.,TRBV2,.,13,TRBJ1-3
CASSVPNEQFF,TGTGCCAGCAGCGTCCCCAATGAGCAGTTCTTC,.,TRBV9,.,11,TRBJ2-1
CASSPRQGGDQPQHF,TGTGCCAGCAGCCCCCGCCAGGGGGGGGATCAGCCCCAGCATTTT,TRBD1,TRBV7-2,.,15,TRBJ1-5
CASSLPQREGDEQFF,TGTGCCAGCAGCTTACCCCAGCGGGAGGGGGATGAGCAGTTCTTC,TRBD2,TRBV7-9,once,15,TRBJ2-1
CASSYEATNEKLFF,TGTGCCAGCAGTTACGAGGCTACTAATGAAAAACTGTTTTTT,.,TRBV6-5,.,14,TRBJ1-4
CASSAGQGAPYEQYF,TGTGCCAGTAGTGCTGGACAGGGGGCTCCCTACGAGCAGTACTTC,TRBD1,TRBV19,.,15,TRBJ2-7
CASEGGTEAFF,TGTGCCAGCGAGGGGGGCACTGAAGCTTTCTTT,.,TRBV28,.,11,TRBJ1-1
CASSWDSGSSYNSPLHF,TGCGCCAGCAGCTGGGACTCAGGTAGCTCCTATAATTCACCCCTCCACTTT,.,TRBV5-1,.,17,TRBJ1-6
CASSYSAGRPGEQFF,TGTGCCAGCAGTTACTCGGCAGGCCGGCCCGGTGAGCAGTTCTTC,.,TRBV6-5,.,15,TRBJ2-1
CAGAGGINSGANVLTF,TGTGCCGGAGCGGGAGGGATCAACTCTGGGGCCAACGTCCTGACTTTC,TRBD2,TRBV2,.,16,TRBJ2-6
CASSKQAFGNQPQHF,TGTGCCAGCAGTAAACAAGCCTTCGGGAATCAGCCCCAGCATTTT,.,TRBV6-5,.,15,TRBJ1-5
CASSANVRSYEQYF,TGTGCCAGCAGCGCGAATGTCAGGAGTTACGAGCAGTACTTC,.,TRBV4-2,.,14,TRBJ2-7
CASSWGDYGYTF,TGTGCCAGTAGTTGGGGGGATTATGGCTACACCTTC,.,TRBV19,.,12,TRBJ1-2
CASSQSYRGHEAFF,TGTGCCAGCAGCCAATCTTACCGGGGCCATGAAGCTTTCTTT,.,TRBV3-1/TRBV3-2,few,14,TRBJ1-1
CASSQDLTPEAFF,TGCGCCAGCAGCCAAGATCTAACCCCGGAAGCTTTCTTT,.,TRBV4-3,.,13,TRBJ1-1
CASSLRGLSYNEQFF,TGTGCCAGCAGCTTGCGGGGATTATCCTACAATGAGCAGTTCTTC,.,TRBV5-8,.,15,TRBJ2-1
CASSDPGTRSYTF,TGTGCCAGCAGCGACCCCGGGACACGAAGCTACACCTTC,.,TRBV6-5,.,13,TRBJ1-2
CASSQVVQTNYGYTF,TGCGCCAGCAGCCAAGTGGTCCAAACAAACTATGGCTACACCTTC,.,TRBV4-3,.,15,TRBJ1-2
CASSLSQTEAFF,TGCGCCAGCAGCCTAAGCCAGACTGAAGCTTTCTTT,.,TRBV5-1,.,12,TRBJ1-1
CASSLGAVGNTIYF,TGTGCCAGCAGTTTGGGGGCCGTTGGAAACACCATATATTTT,.,TRBV28,once,14,TRBJ1-3
CASSPGEGSGTEAFF,TGTGCCAGCTCCCCCGGGGAGGGAAGCGGCACTGAAGCTTTCTTT,.,TRBV18,.,15,TRBJ1-1
CASSPRTGAEKTHQETQYF,TGTGCCAGCAGCCCCCGGACAGGGGCCGAAAAGACCCACCAAGAGACCCAGTACTTC,TRBD1,TRBV9,.,19,TRBJ2-5
CASSVGTGPTETQYF,TGTGCCAGCAGTGTTGGGACAGGGCCCACAGAGACCCAGTACTTC,TRBD1,TRBV2,.,15,TRBJ2-5
CATKPPGGNNQNIQYF,TGTGCCACCAAGCCGCCAGGGGGCAATAATCAAAACATTCAGTACTTC,TRBD1,TRBV6-6,.,16,TRBJ2-4
CASSLLGTGLEQPQHF,TGTGCCAGCAGTTTATTGGGCACAGGGTTAGAGCAGCCCCAGCATTTT,.,TRBV27,.,16,TRBJ1-5
CASSTGGDTGELFF,TGTGCCAGTAGTACAGGGGGCGACACCGGGGAGCTGTTTTTT,TRBD1,TRBV19,few,14,TRBJ2-2
CASSPTGDYGYTF,TGTGCCAGCAGCCCCACAGGGGACTATGGCTACACCTTC,TRBD1,TRBV6-6,once,13,TRBJ1-2
CASSPRGLMNTEAFF,TGTGCCAGCAGCCCCAGGGGGTTGATGAACACTGAAGCTTTCTTT,TRBD1,TRBV5-5,few,15,TRBJ1-1
CASSMSGVSNQPQHF,TGTGCCAGTAGTATGTCAGGGGTAAGCAATCAGCCCCAGCATTTT,.,TRBV19,.,15,TRBJ1-5